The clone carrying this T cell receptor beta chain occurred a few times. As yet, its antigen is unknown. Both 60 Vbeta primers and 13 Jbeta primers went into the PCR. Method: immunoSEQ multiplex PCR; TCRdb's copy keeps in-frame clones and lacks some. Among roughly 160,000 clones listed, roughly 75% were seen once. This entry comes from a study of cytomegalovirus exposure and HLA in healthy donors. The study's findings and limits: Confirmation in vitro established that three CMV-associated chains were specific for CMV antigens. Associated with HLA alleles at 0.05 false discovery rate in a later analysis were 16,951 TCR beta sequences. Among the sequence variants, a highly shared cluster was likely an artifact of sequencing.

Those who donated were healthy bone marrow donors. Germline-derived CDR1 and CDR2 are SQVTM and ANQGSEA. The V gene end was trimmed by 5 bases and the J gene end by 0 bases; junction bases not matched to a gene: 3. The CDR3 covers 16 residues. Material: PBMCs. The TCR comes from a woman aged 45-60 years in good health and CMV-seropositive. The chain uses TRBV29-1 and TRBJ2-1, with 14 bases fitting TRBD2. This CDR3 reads CSVPGTSGGSYNEQFF. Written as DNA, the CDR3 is TGCAGCGTTCCCGGGACTAGCGGGGGCTCCTACAATGAGCAGTTCTTC.